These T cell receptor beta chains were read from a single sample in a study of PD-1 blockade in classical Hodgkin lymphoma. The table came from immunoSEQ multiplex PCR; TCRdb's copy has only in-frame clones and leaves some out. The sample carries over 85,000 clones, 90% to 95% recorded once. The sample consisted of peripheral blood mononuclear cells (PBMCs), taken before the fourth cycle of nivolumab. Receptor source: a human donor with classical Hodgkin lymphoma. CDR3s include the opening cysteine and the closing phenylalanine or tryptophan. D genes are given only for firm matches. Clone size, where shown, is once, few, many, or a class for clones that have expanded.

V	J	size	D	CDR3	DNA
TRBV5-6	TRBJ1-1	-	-	CASSLRRAMNTEAFF	TGTGCCAGCAGCTTACGCAGGGCGATGAACACTGAAGCTTTCTTT
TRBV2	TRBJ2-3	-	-	CASSEFVAPDTQYF	TGTGCCAGCAGTGAATTTGTCGCTCCAGATACGCAGTATTTT
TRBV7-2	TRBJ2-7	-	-	CASSLDPGTYEQYF	TGTGCCAGCAGCTTAGATCCAGGGACTTACGAGCAGTACTTC
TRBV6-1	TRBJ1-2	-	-	CASIGDRTNYGYTF	TGTGCCAGCATTGGCGACAGGACTAACTATGGCTACACCTTC
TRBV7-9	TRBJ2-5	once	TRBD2	CASSLWRVAGSQETQYF	TGTGCCAGCAGCTTATGGAGGGTAGCGGGATCCCAAGAGACCCAGTACTTC
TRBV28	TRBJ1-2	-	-	CASSRVGVLTLANYGYTF	TGTGCCAGCAGCCGGGTGGGGGTCCTCACGTTAGCTAACTATGGCTACACCTTC
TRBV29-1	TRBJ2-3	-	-	CSGHYDRDTQYF	TGCAGCGGACATTACGACAGGGATACGCAGTATTTT
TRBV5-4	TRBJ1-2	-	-	CASSLEVDWGTF	TGTGCCAGCAGCTTGGAGGTGGACTGGGGGACCTTC
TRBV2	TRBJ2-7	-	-	CASNSGYEQYF	TGTGCCAGCAATTCCGGCTACGAGCAGTACTTC
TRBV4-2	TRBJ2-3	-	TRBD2	CASSHASGSDTQYF	TGTGCCAGCAGCCATGCTAGCGGGAGTGATACGCAGTATTTT
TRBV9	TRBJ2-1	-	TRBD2	CASSVGWREGRNEQFF	TGTGCCAGCAGCGTAGGTTGGCGGGAGGGCCGCAATGAGCAGTTCTTC
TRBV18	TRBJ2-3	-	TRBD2	CASSPAGLAGSTQYF	TGTGCCAGCTCACCCGCGGGACTAGCGGGATCTACGCAGTATTTT
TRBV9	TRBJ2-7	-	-	CASTPSGAYPYEQYF	TGTGCCAGCACCCCGTCCGGGGCCTACCCCTACGAGCAGTACTTC
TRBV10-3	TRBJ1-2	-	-	CASSEGNYGYTF	TGTGCCAGCAGTGAAGGGAATTATGGCTACACCTTC
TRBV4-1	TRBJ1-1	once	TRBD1	CASSQPDRGQTEAFF	TGCGCCAGCAGCCAACCGGACAGGGGGCAGACTGAAGCTTTCTTT
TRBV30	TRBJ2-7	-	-	CAWDDGSYEQYF	TGTGCCTGGGATGACGGCTCCTACGAGCAGTACTTC
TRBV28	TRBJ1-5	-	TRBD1	CASRHMGQGAIGNQPQHF	TGTGCCAGCAGACATATGGGACAGGGGGCAATCGGCAATCAGCCCCAGCATTTT
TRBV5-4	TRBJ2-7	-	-	CASSLEPGRSYEQYF	TGTGCCAGCAGCTTGGAACCGGGGAGATCCTACGAGCAGTACTTC
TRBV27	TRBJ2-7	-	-	CASRRDSTYEQYF	TGTGCCAGCAGAAGGGATTCCACCTACGAGCAGTACTTC
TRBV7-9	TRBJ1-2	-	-	CASSFLQGDYGYTF	TGTGCCAGCAGCTTTTTACAGGGCGACTATGGCTACACCTTC
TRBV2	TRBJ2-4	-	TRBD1	CASSSRGSIQYF	TGTGCCAGCAGTTCCAGGGGGAGCATTCAGTACTTC
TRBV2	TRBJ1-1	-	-	CASSIRDLNTEAFF	TGTGCCAGCAGCATCAGGGACTTGAACACTGAAGCTTTCTTT
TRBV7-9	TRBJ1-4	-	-	CASSLAGTANEKLFF	TGTGCCAGCAGCTTAGCGGGGACGGCTAATGAAAAACTGTTTTTT
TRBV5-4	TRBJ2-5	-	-	CASSLGTQETQYF	TGTGCCAGCAGCTTGGGCACCCAAGAGACCCAGTACTTC
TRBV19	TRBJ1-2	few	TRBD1	CASSDRGSGYTF	TGTGCCAGTAGTGACAGGGGGAGCGGCTACACCTTC
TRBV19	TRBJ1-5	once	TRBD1	CASTRRQGAPNQPQHF	TGTGCCAGTACCCGAAGACAGGGGGCCCCCAATCAGCCCCAGCATTTT
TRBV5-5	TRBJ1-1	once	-	CASSLIEVAALNTEAFF	TGTGCCAGCAGCTTGATTGAGGTGGCAGCTTTGAACACTGAAGCTTTCTTT
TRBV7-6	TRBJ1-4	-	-	CASSLARQPSLEKLFF	TGTGCCAGCAGCTTAGCACGACAGCCTTCTCTTGAAAAACTGTTTTTT
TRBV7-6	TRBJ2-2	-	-	CASSPGLSRTDTGELFF	TGTGCCAGCAGCCCTGGGTTAAGCCGGACGGACACCGGGGAGCTGTTTTTT
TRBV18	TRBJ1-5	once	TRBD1	CASSPRTGDQPQHF	TGTGCCAGCTCACCTAGGACAGGGGATCAGCCCCAGCATTTT
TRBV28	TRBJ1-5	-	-	CASSLVRGNQPQHF	TGTGCCAGCAGTTTGGTGAGGGGCAATCAGCCCCAGCATTTT
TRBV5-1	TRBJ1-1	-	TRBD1	CASSPRQGKTEAFF	TGCGCCAGCAGCCCCCGACAGGGAAAGACTGAAGCTTTCTTT
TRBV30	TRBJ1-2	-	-	CAWTGTNYGYTF	TGTGCCTGGACAGGCACTAACTATGGCTACACCTTC
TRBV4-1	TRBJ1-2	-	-	CASSQDRGPSRHGYTF	TGCGCCAGCAGCCAAGATCGGGGGCCATCAAGACATGGCTACACCTTC
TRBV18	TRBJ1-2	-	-	CASSPLTDPANYGYTF	TGTGCCAGCTCACCACTGACGGACCCAGCCAACTATGGCTACACCTTC
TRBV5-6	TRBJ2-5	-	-	CASSGGTGKTQYF	TGTGCCAGCAGCGGGGGAACAGGGAAGACCCAGTACTTC
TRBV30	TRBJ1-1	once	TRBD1	CAWSAPDRMDTEAFF	TGTGCCTGGAGTGCACCGGACAGGATGGACACTGAAGCTTTCTTT
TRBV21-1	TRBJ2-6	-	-	CASSKPGRTSGANVLTF	TGTGCCAGCAGCAAACCCGGCAGGACCTCTGGGGCCAACGTCCTGACTTTC
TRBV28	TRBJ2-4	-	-	CASGIEVGAKNIQYF	TGTGCCAGCGGTATAGAGGTCGGGGCCAAAAACATTCAGTACTTC
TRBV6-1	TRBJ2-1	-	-	CASKRLTANNEQFF	TGTGCCAGCAAACGTTTGACAGCTAACAATGAGCAGTTCTTC
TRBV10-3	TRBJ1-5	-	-	CAISRDSQPQHF	TGTGCCATCAGTAGAGACTCTCAGCCCCAGCATTTT
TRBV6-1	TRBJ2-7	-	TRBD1	CASKKQGAGEQYF	TGTGCCAGTAAGAAACAGGGGGCAGGGGAGCAGTACTTC
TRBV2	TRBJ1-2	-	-	CASRPPVVANYGYTF	TGTGCCAGCAGACCCCCGGTTGTAGCTAACTATGGCTACACCTTC
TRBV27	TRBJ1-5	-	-	CASSSHWSSNQPQHF	TGTGCCAGCAGTTCGCATTGGTCGAGCAATCAGCCCCAGCATTTT
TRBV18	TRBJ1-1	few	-	CASSPGGEAFF	TGTGCCAGCTCACCGGGGGGTGAAGCTTTCTTT
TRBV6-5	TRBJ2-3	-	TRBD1	CASSSETPGQGYTQYF	TGTGCCAGCAGTTCAGAGACTCCGGGACAGGGATATACGCAGTATTTT